The 4 T cell receptor beta chains reported below all come from one sample, sequenced in a study of identical twins. TCRdb independently ran MiXCR on the 5' RACE reads; one entry per CDR3 protein. The sample has approximately 670,000 distinct CDR3 sequences; roughly 6.2% are singletons. The specimen was naive T cells sorted from blood. The receptors shown here come from a man aged 18 to 29 in good health.

This clonotype turned up a few times. V and J are TRBV20-1 and TRBJ2-7; D is unclear. The V end lost 1 base, the J end lost 11 bases, and 9 bases lay between the germline ends. Germline lookup yields CDR1 DFQATT and CDR2 SNEGSKA (reference sequence). The CDR3 has 10 residues. The CDR3 loop is CSARGGYEYF. CDR3 in DNA: TGCAGTGCTAGAGGGGGATACGAGTACTTC.

This clonotype was seen only a few times. V and J are TRBV12-5 and TRBJ1-3, with D hard to call. This CDR3 is built from 15 residues. The V end was cut by 6 bases, the J end by 3 bases, with 15 bases between. Germline CDR1 LGHNT, CDR2 FRNRAP. The CDR3 sequence is CASGDRALYGNTIYF. DNA of the CDR3: TGTGCTAGTGGCGACCGCGCGTTATATGGAAACACCATATATTTT.

This clonotype was picked up many times. The CDR3 DNA reads as TGTGCCAGCAGTCCACGCGAGGCCTATGGCTACACCTTC. It codes for CASSPREAYGYTF. The chain links TRBV6-1 to TRBJ1-2; D unclear. V lost 5 bases to trimming and J lost 4 bases, with 11 bases between them. CDR3 length: 13 amino acids. CDR1 is MNHNS, CDR2 SASEGT, per germline.

At least ten counts were recorded for this clonotype. The V and J genes are TRBV4-1 and TRBJ1-3; the D is unclear. The CDR3 contains 18 residues. V lost 1 base, J lost 0 bases, and 16 bases lay in between. Germline CDR1 and CDR2: MGHRA and YSYEKL. The CDR3: CASSQGKSMTFSGNTIYF. CDR3 sequence (DNA): TGCGCCAGCAGCCAAGGGAAAAGTATGACCTTCTCTGGAAACACCATATATTTT.